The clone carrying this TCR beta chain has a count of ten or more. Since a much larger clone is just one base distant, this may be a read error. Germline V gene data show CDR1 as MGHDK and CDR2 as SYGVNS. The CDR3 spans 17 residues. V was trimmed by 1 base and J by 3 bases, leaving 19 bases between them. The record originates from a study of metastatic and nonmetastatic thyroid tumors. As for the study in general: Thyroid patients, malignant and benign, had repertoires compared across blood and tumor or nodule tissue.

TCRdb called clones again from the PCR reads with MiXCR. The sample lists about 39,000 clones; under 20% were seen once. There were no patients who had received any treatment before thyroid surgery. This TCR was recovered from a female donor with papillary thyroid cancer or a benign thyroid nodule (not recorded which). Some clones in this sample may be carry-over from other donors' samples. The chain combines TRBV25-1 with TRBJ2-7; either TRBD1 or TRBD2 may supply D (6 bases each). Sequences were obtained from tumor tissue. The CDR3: CASSEWGRDSFGYEQYF. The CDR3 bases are TGTGCCAGCAGTGAATGGGGGCGGGATTCTTTTGGCTACGAGCAGTACTTC.